In this sample, the clone carrying this T cell receptor (beta chain) turned up many times. Its antigen is currently unknown. The sample is drawn from a study of identical twins. A universal primer site was incorporated via template switching, and the cDNA contained unique molecular identifiers. MiXCR, run by TCRdb on the 5' RACE reads, gives a single entry per CDR3 protein. Of 600,000 to 800,000 distinct CDR3 sequences in the sample, less than 25% were seen once. Trimming took 10 bases from V and 10 from J, leaving 10 bases between them. The CDR3 runs 9 residues. Study observations and caveats: Within twin pairs, the out-of-frame alpha sequences they shared showed excess low generation probability.

This sample also appeared in a second study, on T cells expressing NK-cell markers.

The chain uses TRBV12-3 or TRBV12-4 and TRBJ1-2; D is unclear. This clonotype was sampled from a young woman in good health. The sample was PBMCs. The CDR3 reads CATKSDYTF. In DNA form, the CDR3 reads TGTGCCACCAAGTCCGACTACACCTTC.